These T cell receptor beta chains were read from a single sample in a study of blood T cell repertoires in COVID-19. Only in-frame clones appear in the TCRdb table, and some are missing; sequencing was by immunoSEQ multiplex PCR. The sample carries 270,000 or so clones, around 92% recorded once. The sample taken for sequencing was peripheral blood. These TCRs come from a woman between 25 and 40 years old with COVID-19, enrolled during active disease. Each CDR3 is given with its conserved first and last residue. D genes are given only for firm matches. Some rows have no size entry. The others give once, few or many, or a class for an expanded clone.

cdr3_aa: CASSLGTGTDTQYF; cdr3_nt: TGTGCCAGCAGCTTGGGGACAGGCACAGATACGCAGTATTTT; v_call: TRBV5-5; d_call: NA; j_call: TRBJ2-3; clone_size: NA
cdr3_aa: CSGGTAGGEAFF; cdr3_nt: TGCAGCGGAGGAACAGCAGGAGGTGAAGCTTTCTTT; v_call: TRBV29-1; d_call: NA; j_call: TRBJ1-1; clone_size: NA
cdr3_aa: CASSPGDGTYNEQFF; cdr3_nt: TGTGCCAGCAGCCCGGGGGACGGGACGTACAATGAGCAGTTCTTC; v_call: TRBV3-1/TRBV3-2; d_call: NA; j_call: TRBJ2-1; clone_size: NA
cdr3_aa: CASSLGQRVFNEQFF; cdr3_nt: TGTGCCAGCAGCTTGGGACAGCGAGTATTTAATGAGCAGTTCTTC; v_call: TRBV5-6; d_call: NA; j_call: TRBJ2-1; clone_size: NA
cdr3_aa: CASSSHPSGEGLSGYTF; cdr3_nt: TGTGCCAGCAGTTCCCATCCCTCAGGGGAGGGACTTTCTGGCTACACCTTC; v_call: TRBV7-6; d_call: NA; j_call: TRBJ1-2; clone_size: NA
cdr3_aa: CASRWIAGGTGELFF; cdr3_nt: TGTGCCAGCAGATGGATTGCAGGGGGCACCGGGGAGCTGTTTTTT; v_call: TRBV2; d_call: TRBD1; j_call: TRBJ2-2; clone_size: NA
cdr3_aa: CASNRGGANYEQYF; cdr3_nt: TGTGCCAGCAATCGCGGGGGGGCTAACTACGAGCAGTACTTC; v_call: TRBV7-9; d_call: TRBD2; j_call: TRBJ2-7; clone_size: NA
cdr3_aa: CAILGTGNSYEQYF; cdr3_nt: TGTGCCATCCTAGGGACAGGGAATAGCTACGAGCAGTACTTC; v_call: TRBV6-5; d_call: TRBD1; j_call: TRBJ2-7; clone_size: NA
cdr3_aa: CSVTEEGQPRNQPQHF; cdr3_nt: TGCAGCGTTACCGAAGAGGGACAGCCTAGAAATCAGCCCCAGCATTTT; v_call: TRBV29-1; d_call: TRBD1; j_call: TRBJ1-5; clone_size: few
cdr3_aa: CASGQGLYGYTF; cdr3_nt: TGTGCCAGCGGCCAGGGCCTCTATGGCTACACCTTC; v_call: TRBV7-9; d_call: NA; j_call: TRBJ1-2; clone_size: NA
cdr3_aa: CASSLDLSYEQYF; cdr3_nt: TGTGCCAGCAGCCTGGACTTGTCCTACGAGCAGTACTTC; v_call: TRBV5-8; d_call: NA; j_call: TRBJ2-7; clone_size: NA
cdr3_aa: CASSIDLENSPLHF; cdr3_nt: TGTGCCAGTAGTATTGATCTGGAGAATTCACCCCTCCACTTT; v_call: TRBV19; d_call: NA; j_call: TRBJ1-6; clone_size: NA
cdr3_aa: CASSLPRQYTEAFF; cdr3_nt: TGCGCCAGCAGCCTTCCTCGACAGTATACTGAAGCTTTCTTT; v_call: TRBV4-1; d_call: NA; j_call: TRBJ1-1; clone_size: NA
cdr3_aa: CASSFIRGDSPLHF; cdr3_nt: TGTGCCAGCAGTTTTATTCGGGGGGACTCACCCCTCCACTTT; v_call: TRBV27; d_call: NA; j_call: TRBJ1-6; clone_size: NA
cdr3_aa: CASSEGTGDGYTF; cdr3_nt: TGTGCCAGCAGCGAGGGGACAGGGGATGGCTACACCTTC; v_call: TRBV11-2; d_call: TRBD1; j_call: TRBJ1-2; clone_size: many
cdr3_aa: CASSSITGELFF; cdr3_nt: TGTGCCAGCAGTTCTATCACCGGGGAGCTGTTTTTT; v_call: TRBV27; d_call: NA; j_call: TRBJ2-2; clone_size: few
cdr3_aa: CSVAWANVLTF; cdr3_nt: TGCAGCGTTGCTTGGGCCAACGTCCTGACTTTC; v_call: TRBV29-1; d_call: NA; j_call: TRBJ2-6; clone_size: NA
cdr3_aa: CASSLQGSGEQYF; cdr3_nt: TGTGCCAGTAGTCTACAGGGTTCGGGGGAGCAGTACTTC; v_call: TRBV19; d_call: NA; j_call: TRBJ2-7; clone_size: NA
cdr3_aa: CASSVYTGELFF; cdr3_nt: TGTGCCAGCAGCGTCTACACCGGGGAGCTGTTTTTT; v_call: TRBV11-2; d_call: NA; j_call: TRBJ2-2; clone_size: NA
cdr3_aa: CASGIYEQYF; cdr3_nt: TGTGCATCAGGGATCTACGAGCAGTACTTC; v_call: TRBV11-2; d_call: NA; j_call: TRBJ2-7; clone_size: NA
cdr3_aa: CASKQGAGIQPQHF; cdr3_nt: TGTGCCAGCAAACAGGGGGCGGGGATTCAGCCCCAGCATTTT; v_call: TRBV28; d_call: TRBD1; j_call: TRBJ1-5; clone_size: NA
cdr3_aa: CASSQEGGNNSPLHF; cdr3_nt: TGTGCCAGCAGCCAAGAAGGGGGTAATAATTCACCCCTCCACTTT; v_call: TRBV4-2; d_call: NA; j_call: TRBJ1-6; clone_size: NA
cdr3_aa: CASSDPGTGGPPLHF; cdr3_nt: TGTGCCAGCAGCGATCCCGGGACAGGGGGTCCACCCCTCCACTTT; v_call: TRBV25-1; d_call: TRBD1; j_call: TRBJ1-6; clone_size: NA
cdr3_aa: CASSAYRGQYEQYF; cdr3_nt: TGCGCCAGCAGCGCCTACAGGGGTCAATACGAGCAGTACTTC; v_call: TRBV5-1; d_call: TRBD1; j_call: TRBJ2-7; clone_size: NA
cdr3_aa: CASSPGGPTGNSPLHF; cdr3_nt: TGTGCCAGCAGCCCGGGGGGCCCCACGGGAAATTCACCCCTCCACTTT; v_call: TRBV7-9; d_call: NA; j_call: TRBJ1-6; clone_size: NA
cdr3_aa: CASSQGGHSYEQYF; cdr3_nt: TGTGCCAGCAGCCAAGGCGGCCACTCCTACGAGCAGTACTTC; v_call: TRBV3-1/TRBV3-2; d_call: NA; j_call: TRBJ2-7; clone_size: NA
cdr3_aa: CSGVVSYEQYF; cdr3_nt: TGCAGTGGAGTGGTCTCCTACGAGCAGTACTTC; v_call: TRBV20-1; d_call: NA; j_call: TRBJ2-7; clone_size: NA
cdr3_aa: CASSLSGQGNYEQYF; cdr3_nt: TGTGCCAGCAGCTTATCGGGACAGGGAAACTACGAGCAGTACTTC; v_call: TRBV7-6; d_call: TRBD1; j_call: TRBJ2-7; clone_size: few
cdr3_aa: CAIPKTVAGALSYEQYF; cdr3_nt: TGTGCCATCCCCAAAACTGTGGCGGGGGCCCTCTCCTACGAGCAGTACTTC; v_call: TRBV2; d_call: NA; j_call: TRBJ2-7; clone_size: NA
cdr3_aa: CASRIQGADSPLHF; cdr3_nt: TGTGCCAGCAGAATACAGGGGGCTGATTCACCCCTCCACTTT; v_call: TRBV2; d_call: TRBD1; j_call: TRBJ1-6; clone_size: NA
cdr3_aa: CASSLKLGGEGNQPQHF; cdr3_nt: TGTGCCAGCAGTTTAAAATTGGGAGGGGAGGGCAATCAGCCCCAGCATTTT; v_call: TRBV28; d_call: NA; j_call: TRBJ1-5; clone_size: NA
cdr3_aa: CASSEPGLGNTDTQYF; cdr3_nt: TGCGCCAGCAGTGAGCCGGGACTAGGGAACACAGATACGCAGTATTTT; v_call: TRBV10-2; d_call: TRBD2; j_call: TRBJ2-3; clone_size: NA
cdr3_aa: CASSHPEGVQGIAGNEQFF; cdr3_nt: TGTGCCAGCAGCCACCCGGAGGGGGTACAGGGTATAGCGGGCAATGAGCAGTTCTTC; v_call: TRBV5-5; d_call: NA; j_call: TRBJ2-1; clone_size: NA
cdr3_aa: CASSYQGTSPLHF; cdr3_nt: TGTGCCAGCAGTTACCAGGGGACTTCACCCCTCCACTTT; v_call: TRBV6-5; d_call: NA; j_call: TRBJ1-6; clone_size: NA
cdr3_aa: CASSFNRAFDYGYTF; cdr3_nt: TGTGCCAGCAGCTTTAACAGGGCTTTCGACTATGGCTACACCTTC; v_call: TRBV5-5; d_call: NA; j_call: TRBJ1-2; clone_size: NA